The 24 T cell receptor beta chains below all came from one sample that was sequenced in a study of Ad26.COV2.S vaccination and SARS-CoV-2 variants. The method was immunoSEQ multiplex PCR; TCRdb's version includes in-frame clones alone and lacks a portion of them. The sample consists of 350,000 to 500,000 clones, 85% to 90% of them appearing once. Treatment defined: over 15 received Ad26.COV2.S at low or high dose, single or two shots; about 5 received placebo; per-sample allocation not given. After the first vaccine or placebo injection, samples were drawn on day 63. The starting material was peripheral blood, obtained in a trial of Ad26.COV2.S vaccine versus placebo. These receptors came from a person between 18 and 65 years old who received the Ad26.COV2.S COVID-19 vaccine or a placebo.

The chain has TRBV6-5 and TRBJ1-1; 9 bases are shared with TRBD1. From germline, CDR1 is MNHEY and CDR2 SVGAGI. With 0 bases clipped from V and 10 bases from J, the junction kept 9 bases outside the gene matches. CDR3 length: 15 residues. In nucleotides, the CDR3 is TGTGCCAGCAGTTACTCCGGGAGACAGGGGGGGCGAGCTTTCTTT. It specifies CASSYSGRQGGRAFF.

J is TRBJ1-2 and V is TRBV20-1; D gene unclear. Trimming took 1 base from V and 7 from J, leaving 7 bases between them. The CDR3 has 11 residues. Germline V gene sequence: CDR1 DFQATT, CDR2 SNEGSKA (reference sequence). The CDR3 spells CSARVGIGYTF. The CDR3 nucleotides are TGCAGTGCTAGAGTAGGTATTGGCTACACCTTC.

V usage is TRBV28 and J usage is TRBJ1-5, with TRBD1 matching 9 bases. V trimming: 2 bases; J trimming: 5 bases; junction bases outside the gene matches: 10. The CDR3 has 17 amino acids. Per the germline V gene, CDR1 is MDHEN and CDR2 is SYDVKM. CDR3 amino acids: CASSLGPHRGRYQPQHF. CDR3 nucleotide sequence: TGTGCCAGCAGTTTAGGCCCTCACAGGGGGCGATATCAGCCCCAGCATTTT.

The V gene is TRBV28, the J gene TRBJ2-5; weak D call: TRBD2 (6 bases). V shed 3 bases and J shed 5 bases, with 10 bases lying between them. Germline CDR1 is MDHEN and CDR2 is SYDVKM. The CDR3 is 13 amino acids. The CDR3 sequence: CASSFSGRETQYF. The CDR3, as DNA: TGTGCCAGCAGTTTTTCTGGGAGGGAGACCCAGTACTTC. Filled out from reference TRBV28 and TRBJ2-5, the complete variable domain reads DVKVTQSSRYLVKRTGEKVFLECVQDMDHENMFWYRQDPGLGLRLIYFSYDVKMKEKGDIPEGYSVSREKKERFSLILESASTNQTSMYLCASSFSGRETQYFGPGTRLLVL.

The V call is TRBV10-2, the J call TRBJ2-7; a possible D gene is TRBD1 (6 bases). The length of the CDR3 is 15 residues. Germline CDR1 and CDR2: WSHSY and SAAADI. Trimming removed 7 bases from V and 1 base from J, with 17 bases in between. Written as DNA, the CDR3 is TGCGCCAGCACCGAAGGGGGATCGGGGTCCTACGAGCAGTACTTC. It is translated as CASTEGGSGSYEQYF.

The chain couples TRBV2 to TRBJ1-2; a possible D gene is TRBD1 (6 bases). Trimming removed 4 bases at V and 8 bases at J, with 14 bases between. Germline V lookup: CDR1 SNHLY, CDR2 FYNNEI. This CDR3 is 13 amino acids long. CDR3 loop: CASSVQGRGGYTF. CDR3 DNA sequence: TGTGCCAGCAGTGTTCAGGGGCGCGGGGGCTACACCTTC.

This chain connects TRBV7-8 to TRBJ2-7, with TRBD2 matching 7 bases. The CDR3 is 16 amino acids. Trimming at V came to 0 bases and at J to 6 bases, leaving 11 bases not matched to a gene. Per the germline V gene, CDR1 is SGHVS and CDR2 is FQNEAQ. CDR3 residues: CASSLALGRGIVEQYF. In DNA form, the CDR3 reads TGTGCCAGCAGCTTAGCGCTTGGGCGGGGGATCGTCGAGCAGTACTTC.

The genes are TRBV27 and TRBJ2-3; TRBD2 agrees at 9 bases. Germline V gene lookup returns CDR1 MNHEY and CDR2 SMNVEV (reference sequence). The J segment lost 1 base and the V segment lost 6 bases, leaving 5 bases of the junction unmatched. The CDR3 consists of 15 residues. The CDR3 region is CASSYIAGGTDTQYF. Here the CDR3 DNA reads TGTGCCAGCAGCTATATAGCGGGGGGCACAGATACGCAGTATTTT.

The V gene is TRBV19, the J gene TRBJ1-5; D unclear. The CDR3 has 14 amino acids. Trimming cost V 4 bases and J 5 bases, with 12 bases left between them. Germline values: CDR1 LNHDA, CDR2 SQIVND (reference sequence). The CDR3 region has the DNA TGTGCCAGTAGTACGAGTGGGCCGGATCAGCCCCAGCATTTT. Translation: CASSTSGPDQPQHF.

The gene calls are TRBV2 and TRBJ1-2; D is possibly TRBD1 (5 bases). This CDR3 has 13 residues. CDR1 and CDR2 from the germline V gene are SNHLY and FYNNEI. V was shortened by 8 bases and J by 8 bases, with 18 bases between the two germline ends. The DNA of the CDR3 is TGTGCCAGCCCCTTCGACCCCGCAGGGGGCTACACCTTC. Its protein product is CASPFDPAGGYTF.

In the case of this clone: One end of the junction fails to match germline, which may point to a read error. For the CDR3, the DNA is TGTGCCAGCAGTTACTCTGGGTTGGACTTCTTC. Translation: CASSYSGLDFF. The chain recombines TRBV6-5 with TRBJ1-2; no reliable D call. The CDR3 covers 11 residues. CDR1 MNHEY and CDR2 SVGAGI come from the germline V gene.

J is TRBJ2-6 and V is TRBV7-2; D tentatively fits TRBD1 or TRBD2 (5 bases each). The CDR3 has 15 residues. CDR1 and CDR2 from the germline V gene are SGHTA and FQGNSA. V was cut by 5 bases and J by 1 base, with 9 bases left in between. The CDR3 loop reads CASSVRGSGANVLTF. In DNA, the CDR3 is TGTGCCAGCAGCGTGAGGGGATCTGGGGCCAACGTCCTGACTTTC.

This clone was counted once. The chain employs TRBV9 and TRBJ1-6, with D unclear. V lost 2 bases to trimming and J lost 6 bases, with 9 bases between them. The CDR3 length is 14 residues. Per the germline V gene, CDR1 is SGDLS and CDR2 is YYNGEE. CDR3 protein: CASSVGVLNSPLHF. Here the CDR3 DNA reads TGTGCCAGCAGCGTTGGGGTTCTTAATTCACCCCTCCACTTT.

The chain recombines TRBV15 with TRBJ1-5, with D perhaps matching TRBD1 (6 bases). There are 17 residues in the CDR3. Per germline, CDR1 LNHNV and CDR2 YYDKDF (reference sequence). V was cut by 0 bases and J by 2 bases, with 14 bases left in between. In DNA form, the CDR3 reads TGTGCCACCAGCAGAGACTACGTCGCAGGGGGCAATCAGCCCCAGCATTTT. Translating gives CATSRDYVAGGNQPQHF.

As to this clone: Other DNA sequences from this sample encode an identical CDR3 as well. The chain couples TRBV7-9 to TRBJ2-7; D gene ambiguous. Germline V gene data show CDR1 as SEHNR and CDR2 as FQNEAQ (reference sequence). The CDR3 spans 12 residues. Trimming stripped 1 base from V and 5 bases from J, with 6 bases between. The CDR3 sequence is CASSLGRDEQYF. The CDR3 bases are TGTGCCAGCAGCTTAGGTAGGGACGAGCAGTACTTC.

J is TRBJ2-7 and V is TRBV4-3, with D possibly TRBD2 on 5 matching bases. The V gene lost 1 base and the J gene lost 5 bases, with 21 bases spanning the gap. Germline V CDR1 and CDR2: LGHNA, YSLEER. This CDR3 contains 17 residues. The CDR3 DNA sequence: TGCGCCAGCAGCCAAGGTGGCGGATATAGGTGGGGAGACGAGCAGTACTTC. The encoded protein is CASSQGGGYRWGDEQYF.

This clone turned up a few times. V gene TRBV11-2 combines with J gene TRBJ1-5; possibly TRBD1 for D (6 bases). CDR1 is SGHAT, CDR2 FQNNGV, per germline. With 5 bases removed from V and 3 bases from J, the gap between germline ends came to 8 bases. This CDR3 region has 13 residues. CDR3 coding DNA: TGTGCCAGCAGCGGGGGCCCCAATCAGCCCCAGCATTTT. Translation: CASSGGPNQPQHF.

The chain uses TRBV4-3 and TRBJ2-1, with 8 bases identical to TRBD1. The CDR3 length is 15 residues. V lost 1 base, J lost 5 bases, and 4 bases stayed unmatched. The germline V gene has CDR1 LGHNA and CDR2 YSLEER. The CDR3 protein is CASSQVGTGNNEQFF. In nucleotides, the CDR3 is TGCGCCAGCAGCCAAGTGGGGACAGGAAACAATGAGCAGTTCTTC.

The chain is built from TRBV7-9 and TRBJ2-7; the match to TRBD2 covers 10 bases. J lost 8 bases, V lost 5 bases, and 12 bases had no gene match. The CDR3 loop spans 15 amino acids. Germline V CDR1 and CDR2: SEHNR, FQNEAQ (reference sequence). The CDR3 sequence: CASSPLAGGPTQQYF. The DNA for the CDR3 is TGTGCCAGCAGCCCATTAGCGGGGGGTCCGACTCAGCAGTACTTC. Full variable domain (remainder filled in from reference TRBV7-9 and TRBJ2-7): DTGVSQNPRHKITKRGQNVTFRCDPISEHNRLYWYRQTLGQGPEFLTYFQNEAQLEKSRLLSDRFSAERPKGSFSTLEIQRTEQGDSAMYLCASSPLAGGPTQQYFGPGTRLTVT.

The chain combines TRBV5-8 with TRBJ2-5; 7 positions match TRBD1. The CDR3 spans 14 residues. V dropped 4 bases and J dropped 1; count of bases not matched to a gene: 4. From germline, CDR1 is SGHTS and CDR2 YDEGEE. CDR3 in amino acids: CASSQQGSQETQYF. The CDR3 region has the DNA TGTGCCAGCAGCCAACAGGGGAGCCAAGAGACCCAGTACTTC.

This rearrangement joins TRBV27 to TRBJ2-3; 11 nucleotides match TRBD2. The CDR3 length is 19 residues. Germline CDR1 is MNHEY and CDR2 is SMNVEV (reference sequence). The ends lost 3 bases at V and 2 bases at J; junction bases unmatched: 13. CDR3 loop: CASSFQTLGTSGVTDTQYF. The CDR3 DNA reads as TGTGCCAGCAGTTTCCAGACCCTTGGGACTAGCGGCGTCACAGATACGCAGTATTTT.

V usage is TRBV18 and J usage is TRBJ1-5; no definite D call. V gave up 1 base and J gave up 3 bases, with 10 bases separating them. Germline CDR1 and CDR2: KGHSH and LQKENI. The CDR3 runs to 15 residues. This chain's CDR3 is CASSPRQQDNQPQHF. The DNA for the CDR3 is TGTGCCAGCTCACCACGGCAGCAGGACAATCAGCCCCAGCATTTT.

The CDR3 region has the DNA TGTGCCAGTAGTATTGTGTTGGGGCCTGGAAACACCATATATTTT. It is translated as CASSIVLGPGNTIYF. The genes are TRBV19 and TRBJ1-3; tentatively, D is TRBD1 (5 bases). The germline gives CDR1 LNHDA, CDR2 SQIVND (reference sequence). Trimming pared 3 bases from V and 2 bases from J, leaving 11 bases between. The CDR3 totals 15 residues.

In DNA, the CDR3 is TGTGCCAGCAGCCCACCCCAGGGTAGGAACACTGAAGCTTTCTTT. Residues: CASSPPQGRNTEAFF. This chain joins TRBV6-2 or TRBV6-3 and TRBJ1-1; D perhaps matches TRBD1 (5 bases). This CDR3 spans 15 amino acids. Germline assignment: CDR1 MNHEY and CDR2 SVGEGT. Trimming removed 6 bases from V and 1 base from J, with 15 bases in between.